The present T cell receptor (beta chain) was sequenced within a study of blood T cell repertoires in COVID-19 (dated by TCRdb to the early 2020s). Background for the entire study: Samples covering the acute and convalescent phases of COVID-19 were provided by collaborators in the United States, Italy and Spain. A freely available public database, intended as a resource for researchers studying the immune response to SARS-CoV-2, is where the repertoires were released. Samples were obtained from the ongoing ImmuneRACE study (first 160 participants) and from 950 to 1,500 subjects provided by 6 global collaborators. The material from the prospective study consisted of cDNA or gDNA derived from T cells, B-cell-depleted T cells, or PBMCs. The dataset comprised deeply sampled blood TCRbeta repertoires from subjects exposed to, actively infected with, or recovered from COVID-19. Where HLA class I and class II types were available, the types were taken from metadata supplied by the sample provider, not from assay-based typing. The sample metadata nearly always contained a de-identified subject ID, COVID-19 status, age in years and sex. Overall results and qualifications from the work: Clinical and demographic metadata were provided uncurated, with the amount varying by source and participant.

As for this clone: It lacks a known antigen. No much larger clone exists at a distance of one base, and base qualities are not known.

Participants in the prospective study were enrolled through a virtual design, were aged about 18 to 90 years, and lived in 24 United States geographic areas. Cohort assignment in the prospective study relied on participant-reported clinical history from a screening survey and a study questionnaire. Exposed participants had been in contact, within 2 weeks of entering the study, with a person who had a PCR-confirmed or clinician-diagnosed case of COVID-19. In the prospective study, whole blood, serum and a nasopharyngeal or oropharyngeal swab were collected from each participant by mobile phlebotomists. Participants in the prospective study had the option to provide additional blood draws and questionnaires over a roughly 2-month period. Before DNA extraction, blood samples from the prospective study were shipped at room temperature or frozen. The immunoSEQ Assay, a bias-controlled multiplex PCR, was used to amplify TCRbeta CDR3 regions from genomic DNA. As for the authors' bioinformatics: The number of nucleated cells in each sample was estimated by amplification of reference gene primers within the assay. To quantify the absolute abundance of each unique TCRbeta CDR3 rearrangement, sequence reads were collapsed and filtered. For each sample, productive Simpson clonality was calculated as the square root of Simpson's diversity index across productive rearrangements. TCRdb obtained this table from immuneACCESS and retained in-frame rearrangements with V and J assigned. These tables miss some clones; where compared with another copy, unresolved V genes account for less than half of the shortfall, and the remainder is unexplained. V and J calls and clone size come straight from that table; D and trimming were deduced from the DNA. In all, the sample holds around 250,000 clones, and 80% to 90% of those were seen once. 6.6% of the sample is in the top ten clones.

The CDR1 and CDR2 encoded by the germline V gene are SNHLY and FYNNEI. The CDR3, cysteine through phenylalanine, is 16 amino acids long. Of the read, only the CDR3 DNA is kept; its 48 bases are in frame from base 1. V has 6 bases trimmed and J has 0 bases trimmed; junction bases matching no gene number 8. The clonotype comes from a woman between 50 and 59 years old who had been exposed to COVID-19. The chain couples TRBV2 to TRBJ1-5; 7 central bases correspond to TRBD1. The sample consisted of PBMCs or T cells enriched from blood (not recorded which). The CDR3 here reads CASRIGTAYSNQPQHF. The DNA sequence is TGTGCCAGCAGGATTGGGACAGCCTATAGCAATCAGCCCCAGCATTTT.